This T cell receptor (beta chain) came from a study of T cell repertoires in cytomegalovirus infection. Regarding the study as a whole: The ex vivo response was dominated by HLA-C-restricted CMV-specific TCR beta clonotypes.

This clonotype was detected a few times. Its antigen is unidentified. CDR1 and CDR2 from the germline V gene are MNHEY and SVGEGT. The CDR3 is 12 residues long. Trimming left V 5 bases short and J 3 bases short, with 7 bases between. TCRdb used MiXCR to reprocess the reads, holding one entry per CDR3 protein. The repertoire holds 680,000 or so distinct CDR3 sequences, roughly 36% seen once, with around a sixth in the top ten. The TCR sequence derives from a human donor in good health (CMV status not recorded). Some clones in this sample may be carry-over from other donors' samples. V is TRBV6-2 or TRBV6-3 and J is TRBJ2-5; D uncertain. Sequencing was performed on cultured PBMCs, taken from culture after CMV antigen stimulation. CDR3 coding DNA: TGTGCCAGCAGTCAGCAAAAAGAGACCCAGTACTTC. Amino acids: CASSQQKETQYF.